This is a list of T cell receptor beta chains from one sample in a study of cytomegalovirus exposure and HLA in healthy donors. Profiled with immunoSEQ multiplex PCR; TCRdb holds only in-frame clones, not every one. This table has some 150,000 clones, roughly nine tenths appearing once. The sample was PBMCs. Source of these receptors: a woman aged 30 to 39 in good health and CMV-seronegative. The conserved cysteine and the conserved F or W are not part of the CDR3 here.

V gene	J gene	CDR3 protein
TRBV2	TRBJ2-7	ARSKGLTYEQY
TRBV5-1	TRBJ1-2	ASSSSGTANYGYT
TRBV2	TRBJ2-7	ASSPRLQGYEQY
TRBV27	.	ASSWTGGTYEQY
TRBV30	TRBJ1-6	AWRSGGSSYNSPLH
TRBV29-1	TRBJ1-2	SARTVDYYGYT
TRBV28	TRBJ2-3	ASSLVAPDTQY
TRBV29-1	TRBJ2-2	SAMGLAGSGELF
TRBV5-1	.	ASSSAGGNEQY
TRBV7-2	TRBJ2-6	ASSRRGQGSSGANVLT
TRBV5-1	TRBJ2-5	ASSPGRASGKQETQY
TRBV4-1	TRBJ2-2	ASSQWAGDGGYSGELF
TRBV18	TRBJ1-2	ASSPNRDGYT
TRBV29-1	TRBJ1-2	SAAPGQGHYGYT
TRBV10-1	TRBJ2-1	ASSESIRDRVNEQF
TRBV25-1	TRBJ1-1	ASSDSGEGVWKSEAF
TRBV28	TRBJ2-7	ASSLEGYEQY
TRBV7-2	.	ASSLHQGGEQY
TRBV5-6	TRBJ1-3	ASSFRTSDRASGNTIY
TRBV7-9	TRBJ1-4	ASASLGPRVF
TRBV29-1	TRBJ2-1	SVGVFRTSGSDLYNEQF
TRBV18	TRBJ2-5	ASSPTSGQGAQY
TRBV5-1	.	ASSYRGRSYEQY
TRBV19	TRBJ2-3	ASSIRAGGSDTQY
TRBV18	TRBJ2-7	ASSPPMDFRTGFYEQY
TRBV10-3	TRBJ1-5	AISESSPGVGNQPQH
TRBV28	TRBJ2-7	ASSLGQPYEQY
TRBV5-1	TRBJ2-1	VSSLGPPFAGGRYNEQF
TRBV27	TRBJ2-7	ASSFSGKYEQY
TRBV11-3	TRBJ1-1	ASSRGTVGTEAF
TRBV28	TRBJ2-3	ASSPSGGPRYTDTQY
TRBV7-3	TRBJ2-7	ASSLKASRVGLPTSYEQY
TRBV19	TRBJ1-5	ASKDGQGRNQPQH
TRBV6-5	TRBJ2-1	ARLAGGSGNEQF
TRBV5-6	TRBJ2-7	ASSLGQGSYQQY
TRBV15	TRBJ1-6	ATSREVLGGSPLH
TRBV6-1	TRBJ1-1	ASSFGHQAEAF
TRBV4-2	TRBJ2-1	ASTPGLAKNEQF
TRBV10-3	TRBJ2-1	AISGREGHHSRNEQF
TRBV29-1	TRBJ2-5	SVGSLGLAEETQY
TRBV5-1	TRBJ2-7	ASSPRDSRYEQY
TRBV5-1	TRBJ2-3	ASSSVDRRSTDTQY
TRBV25-1	TRBJ2-1	ASSEYGPRTGEQF
TRBV29-1	TRBJ2-6	SAQRSGANVLT
TRBV5-1	TRBJ2-7	ASSLSRNEQY
TRBV2	TRBJ1-6	AMQGSIPLSPLH
TRBV11-3	TRBJ2-1	ASSRGLAGGRNEQF
TRBV2	TRBJ2-7	ASSANRGSSYEQY
TRBV28	.	ASRTGQGGPYEQY
TRBV19	TRBJ1-2	ASSIGQIYGYT
TRBV4-3	TRBJ2-7	ASSQDEAGGREQY
TRBV30	TRBJ1-3	AWSVTGAGNTIY
TRBV6-5	TRBJ2-1	ASSLLETSGLLQF
TRBV5-4	TRBJ2-1	ASSLAGGGDILYNEQF